Detailed here is one T cell receptor beta chain. This entry belongs to a study of response to subunit inactivated influenza vaccine. TCRdb analysed the RT-PCR reads with MiXCR anew, one entry per CDR3 protein. The sample yields a few hundred thousand distinct CDR3 sequences, approximately 10% seen once. The CDR3 covers 16 residues. The trim removed 0 bases at V and 6 bases at J, leaving 11 bases unmatched. Germline V gene lookup returns CDR1 ENHRY and CDR2 SYGVKD. These records were also assigned to another study, of T cells expressing NK-cell markers. That publication notes: Beta-chain TCR cDNA was generated via 5'RACE template switching with UMIs. According to the study, TCR beta repertoires originated from sorted CD3+CD56+NKG2C+, CD3+CD56+NKG2C- and CD3+CD56-NKG2C+ T cells. An anti-gamma-delta TCR antibody confined sorting to alpha-beta TCR T cells across several of the experiments. Dominant NKG2C+ clonotypes made up about 1.0-7.0% of CD8+ T cells in a handful of donors.

The receptor was isolated from a man aged 45-60 years who received an inactivated influenza vaccine. Here the sequenced sample was PBMCs from blood, taken on the day of vaccination. V usage is TRBV10-3 and J usage is TRBJ2-7; 7 bases fit TRBD2. In nucleotides, the CDR3 is TGTGCCATCAGTGAGTCCGCGGGAGCTGTCGGGGCCGAGCAGTACTTC. This codes for CAISESAGAVGAEQYF.